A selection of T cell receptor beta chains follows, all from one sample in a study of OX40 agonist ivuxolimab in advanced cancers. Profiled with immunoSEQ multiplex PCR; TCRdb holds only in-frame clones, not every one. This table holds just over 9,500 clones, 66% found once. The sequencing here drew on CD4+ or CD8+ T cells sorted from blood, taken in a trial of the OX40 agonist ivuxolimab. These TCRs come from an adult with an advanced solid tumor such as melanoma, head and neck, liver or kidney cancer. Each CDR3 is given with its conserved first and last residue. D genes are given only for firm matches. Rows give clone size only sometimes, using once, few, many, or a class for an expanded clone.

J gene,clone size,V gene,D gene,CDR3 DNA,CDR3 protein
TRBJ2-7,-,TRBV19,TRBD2,TGTGCCAGTAGACCGGGACTAGCGGGAGGAGGGCGCGAGCAGTACTTC,CASRPGLAGGGREQYF
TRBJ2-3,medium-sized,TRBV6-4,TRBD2,TGTGCCAGCAGTGACTCGACTAGCGGGAGCACAGATACGCAGTATTTT,CASSDSTSGSTDTQYF
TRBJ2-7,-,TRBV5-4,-,TGTGCCAGCAGCTTCGGGAACGAGCAGTACTTC,CASSFGNEQYF
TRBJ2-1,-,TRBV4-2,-,TGTGCCAGCAGCCAAGAAGGGTTGGATGAGCAGTTCTTC,CASSQEGLDEQFF
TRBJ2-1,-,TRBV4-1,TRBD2,TGCGCCAGCAGCCAGAGGCCCGGGGGGGCTAAGGATGAGCAGTTCTTC,CASSQRPGGAKDEQFF
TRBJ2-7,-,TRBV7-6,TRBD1,TGTGCCAGCAGCTTAGAACAGGGGAGCTACGAGCAGTACTTC,CASSLEQGSYEQYF
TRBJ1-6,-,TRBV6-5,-,TGTGCCAGCAGTTATTATAATTCACCCCTCCACTTT,CASSYYNSPLHF
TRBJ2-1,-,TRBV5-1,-,TGCGCCAGCAGCTTGGGCAGGTCCGATGAGCAGTTCTTC,CASSLGRSDEQFF
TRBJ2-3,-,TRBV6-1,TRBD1,TGTGCCAGCAGTGACGGGACAGGGGACCCTACTAGCACAGATACGCAGTATTTT,CASSDGTGDPTSTDTQYF
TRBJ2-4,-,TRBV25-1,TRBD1,TGTGCCAGCAGTCCGTCGACAGGGGTTACCAAAAACATTCAGTACTTC,CASSPSTGVTKNIQYF
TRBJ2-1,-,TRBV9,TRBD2,TGTGCCAGCAGCGTATATGCGGGGGGATACAATGAGCAGTTCTTC,CASSVYAGGYNEQFF
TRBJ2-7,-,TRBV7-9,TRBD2,TGTGCCAGCAGCCCTAGCGGGGGGGCCTACGAGCAGTACTTC,CASSPSGGAYEQYF
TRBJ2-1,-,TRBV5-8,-,TGTGCCAGCAGCTTCGGTGGGAATGAGCAGTTCTTC,CASSFGGNEQFF
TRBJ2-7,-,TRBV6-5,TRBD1,TGTGCCAGCAGGTACACCACAGGGGGTTTCTTACACGAGCAGTACTTC,CASRYTTGGFLHEQYF
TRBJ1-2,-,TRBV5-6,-,TGTGCCAGCAGCTCTCCGGGCCACACGGGAGGCTACACCTTC,CASSSPGHTGGYTF
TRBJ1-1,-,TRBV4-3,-,TGCGCCAGCAGCCAAGAAAGCAGGGTGGTGTGGGCCACTGAAGCTTTCTTT,CASSQESRVVWATEAFF